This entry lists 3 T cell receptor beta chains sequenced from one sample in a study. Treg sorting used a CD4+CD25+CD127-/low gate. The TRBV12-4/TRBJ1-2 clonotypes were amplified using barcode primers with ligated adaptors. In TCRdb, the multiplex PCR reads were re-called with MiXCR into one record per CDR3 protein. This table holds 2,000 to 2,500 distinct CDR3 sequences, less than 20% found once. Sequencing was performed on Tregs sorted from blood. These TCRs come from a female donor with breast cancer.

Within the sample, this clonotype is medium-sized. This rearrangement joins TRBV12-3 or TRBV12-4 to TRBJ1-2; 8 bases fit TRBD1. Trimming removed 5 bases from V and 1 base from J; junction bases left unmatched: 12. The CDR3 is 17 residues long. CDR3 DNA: TGTGCCAGCAGTCCTAACGACAGGGGTAAAGTTAACTATGGCTACACCTTC. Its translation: CASSPNDRGKVNYGYTF.

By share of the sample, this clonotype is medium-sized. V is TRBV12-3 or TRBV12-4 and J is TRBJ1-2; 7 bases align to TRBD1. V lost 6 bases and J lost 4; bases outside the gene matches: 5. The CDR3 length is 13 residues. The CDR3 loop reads CASSYRDSYGYTF. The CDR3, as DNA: TGTGCCAGCAGCTACCGGGACAGCTATGGCTACACCTTC.

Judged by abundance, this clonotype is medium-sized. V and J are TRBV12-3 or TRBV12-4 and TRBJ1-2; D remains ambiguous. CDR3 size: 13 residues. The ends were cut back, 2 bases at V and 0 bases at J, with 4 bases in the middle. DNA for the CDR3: TGTGCCAGCAGTTTATGGGCTAACTATGGCTACACCTTC. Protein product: CASSLWANYGYTF.